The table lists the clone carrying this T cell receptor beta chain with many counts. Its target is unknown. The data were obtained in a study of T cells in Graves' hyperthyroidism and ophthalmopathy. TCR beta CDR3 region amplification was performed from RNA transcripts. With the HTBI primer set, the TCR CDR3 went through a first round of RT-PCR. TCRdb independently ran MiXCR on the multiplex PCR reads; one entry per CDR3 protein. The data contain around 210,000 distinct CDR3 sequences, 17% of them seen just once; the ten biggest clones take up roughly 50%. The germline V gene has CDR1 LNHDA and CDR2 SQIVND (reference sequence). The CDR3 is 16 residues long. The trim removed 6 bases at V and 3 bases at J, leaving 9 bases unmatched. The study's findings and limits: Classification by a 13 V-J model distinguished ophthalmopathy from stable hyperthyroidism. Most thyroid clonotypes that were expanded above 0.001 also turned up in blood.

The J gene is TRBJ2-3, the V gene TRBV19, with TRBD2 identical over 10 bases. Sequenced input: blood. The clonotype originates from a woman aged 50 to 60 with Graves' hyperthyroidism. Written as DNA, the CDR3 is TGTGCCAGTAGCCGTGGTCTGACTAGCGGGACAGATACGCAGTATTTT. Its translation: CASSRGLTSGTDTQYF.